Presented here are 21 T cell receptor beta chains from one specimen sequenced in a study of cytomegalovirus exposure and HLA in healthy donors. The study ran its PCR with 60 Vbeta and 13 Jbeta primers. Some clones are missing from TCRdb's copy, which holds only in-frame ones; the method was immunoSEQ multiplex PCR. This listing includes approximately 180,000 clones. The sample consisted of PBMCs. The receptors originated from a man aged 25 to 40 in good health and CMV-seronegative.

The gene calls are TRBV4-2 and TRBJ1-6; TRBD1 aligns across 8 bases. The length of the CDR3 is 15 residues. V was pared by 3 bases and J by 10 bases, with 8 bases of the junction left unmatched. Germline V CDR1 and CDR2: LGHNA, YNFKEQ. The CDR3 DNA reads TGTGCCAGCAGCCATCCCACAGGGGGAGAGTCACCCCTCCACTTT. Amino acid sequence: CASSHPTGGESPLHF.

This sequence joins TRBV7-7 and TRBJ2-5; 11 bases align to TRBD1. The CDR3 length is 15 residues. Germline V gene lookup returns CDR1 SSHAT and CDR2 FNYEAQ (reference sequence). The junction had 4 bases not matched to a gene; V was cut back by 5 bases and J by 2 bases. CDR3 loop: CASSKGTGGQETQYF. The CDR3 nucleotides read TGTGCCAGCAGCAAAGGGACAGGGGGACAAGAGACCCAGTACTTC.

The chain's CDR3 is CASSLVPTGVDEQYF. The DNA of the CDR3 is TGTGCCAGCAGCTTAGTTCCAACGGGAGTCGACGAGCAGTACTTC. The chain carries TRBV11-3 and TRBJ2-7; tentatively, D is TRBD2 (6 bases). Germline values: CDR1 SGHNT, CDR2 YENEEA. The CDR3 covers 15 residues. V dropped 1 base and J dropped 5 bases, with 15 bases sitting between them.

The V call is TRBV6-1, the J call TRBJ2-1; D is unclear. The CDR3 spans 13 residues. Germline values: CDR1 MNHNS, CDR2 SASEGT. Trimming left V 3 bases short and J 6 bases short, with 9 bases between. The CDR3 DNA is TGTGCCAGCAGTGACTATCCTGGCAATGAGCAGTTCTTC. The encoded protein is CASSDYPGNEQFF.

The V call is TRBV5-8, the J call TRBJ1-4, with 11 bases fitting TRBD1. There are 16 residues in the CDR3. Germline loops: CDR1 SGHTS, CDR2 YDEGEE. J lost 8 bases, V lost 4 bases, and 10 bases had no gene match. CDR3 DNA sequence: TGTGCCAGCAGCCTTACTGGGACAGGGGGTGAAGAAAAACTGTTTTTT. It specifies CASSLTGTGGEEKLFF.

V gene TRBV5-6 combines with J gene TRBJ2-7; tentative D call: TRBD1 (5 bases). The germline V gene has CDR1 SGHDT and CDR2 YYEEEE. V dropped 2 bases and J dropped 0 bases, with 9 bases sitting between them. The CDR3 runs 14 residues. CDR3 coding DNA: TGTGCCAGCAGCTTTGACAGCAGCTCCTACGAGCAGTACTTC. Its protein product is CASSFDSSSYEQYF.

The chain uses TRBV5-1 and TRBJ2-5; the match to TRBD2 covers 9 bases. Unmatched junction bases numbered 11, after V lost 0 bases and J lost 5 bases. The CDR3 sequence is 17 residues long. Looked up from germline, CDR1 is SGHRS and CDR2 is YFSETQ. CDR3 sequence: CASSLEPAGGTQETQYF. In nucleotides, the CDR3 is TGCGCCAGCAGCTTGGAACCAGCGGGGGGCACCCAGGAGACCCAGTACTTC.

This chain connects TRBV9 to TRBJ2-1; 8 nucleotides agree with TRBD1. With V trimmed by 6 bases and J by 4 bases, 9 bases remained unmatched. Germline values: CDR1 SGDLS, CDR2 YYNGEE. The CDR3 has 15 residues. For the CDR3, the DNA is TGTGCCAGCACCCTTGGACAGGGAAAGTACAATGAGCAGTTCTTC. It yields the protein CASTLGQGKYNEQFF.

The chain couples TRBV4-3 to TRBJ1-1; 10 bases match TRBD1. After removal of 3 bases from V and 4 bases from J, the junction contained 2 bases not matched to a gene. CDR3 length: 14 amino acids. Germline V gives CDR1 LGHNA, CDR2 YSLEER. CDR3: CASSQGQGFTEAFF. The CDR3 DNA reads TGCGCCAGCAGCCAGGGACAGGGGTTCACTGAAGCTTTCTTT.

The CDR3 DNA reads as TGTGCCAGCAGTTTGCGACAGGGGATCAATCAGCCCCAGCATTTT. It is translated as CASSLRQGINQPQHF. This chain connects TRBV27 to TRBJ1-5; 8 nucleotides agree with TRBD1. This CDR3 contains 15 residues. The J segment lost 3 bases and the V segment lost 3 bases, leaving 4 bases of the junction unmatched. The germline CDR1 and CDR2 sequences are MNHEY and SMNVEV (reference sequence).

The chain links TRBV9 to TRBJ1-2, with 8 positions matching TRBD1. The CDR3 spans 16 residues. From germline, CDR1 is SGDLS and CDR2 YYNGEE. V lost 4 bases to trimming and J lost 0 bases; unmatched junction nucleotides: 8. The CDR3 here is CASSPRQGTTNYGYTF. Written as DNA, the CDR3 is TGTGCCAGCAGCCCGAGACAGGGGACAACTAACTATGGCTACACCTTC.

The chain is built from TRBV19 and TRBJ1-5, with 9 bases matching TRBD1. The CDR3 totals 14 residues. The V gene end was trimmed by 7 bases and the J gene end by 1 base; junction bases not matched to a gene: 2. The germline V gene encodes CDR1 LNHDA and CDR2 SQIVND (reference sequence). CDR3 in DNA: TGTGCCAGTAAAGGGACAGGGAGCAATCAGCCCCAGCATTTT. Its translation is CASKGTGSNQPQHF.

The V call is TRBV5-1, the J call TRBJ2-7; 7 nucleotides agree with TRBD1. The CDR3 has 14 amino acids. V lost 0 bases to trimming and J lost 2 bases; unmatched junction nucleotides: 2. CDR1 SGHRS and CDR2 YFSETQ come from the germline V gene. CDR3 nucleotide sequence: TGCGCCAGCAGCTTGGGAGGGACAGCCTACGAGCAGTACTTC. It translates to CASSLGGTAYEQYF. The full variable domain, with the rest looked up from reference TRBV5-1 and TRBJ2-7, is KAGVTQTPRYLIKTRGQQVTLSCSPISGHRSVSWYQQTPGQGLQFLFEYFSETQRNKGNFPGRFSGRQFSNSRSEMNVSTLELGDSALYLCASSLGGTAYEQYFGPGTRLTVT.

This rearrangement joins TRBV11-3 to TRBJ1-1, with a possible D match to TRBD1 (5 bases). The CDR3 runs 20 residues. CDR1 is SGHNT, CDR2 YENEEA, per germline. V was clipped by 6 bases and J by 2 bases, with 31 bases between them. In DNA, the CDR3 is TGTGCCAGCAGGAGCTTAAATAGCGCCCGAGGTGGGGGGTTCAACACTGAAGCTTTCTTT. Protein sequence: CASRSLNSARGGGFNTEAFF.

The CDR3 region is CAISESDGQYNEQFF. CDR3 in DNA: TGTGCCATCAGTGAGTCCGACGGACAGTACAATGAGCAGTTCTTC. V and J are TRBV10-3 and TRBJ2-1; possible D gene TRBD1, 6 bases. Germline CDR1 reads ENHRY; CDR2 reads SYGVKD. CDR3 size: 15 residues. With 0 bases removed from V and 4 bases from J, the gap between germline ends came to 10 bases.

The J gene is TRBJ2-5, the V gene TRBV7-7; D is unresolved. V was cut by 1 base and J by 5 bases, with 11 bases left in between. The CDR3 runs to 14 residues. The germline CDR1 and CDR2 sequences are SSHAT and FNYEAQ (reference sequence). CDR3 nucleotide sequence: TGTGCCAGCAGCTTAGATCCCGCTAGGGAGACCCAGTACTTC. Encoded protein: CASSLDPARETQYF.

The chain employs TRBV18 and TRBJ2-5, with 9 bases matching TRBD2. J lost 1 base, V lost 3 bases, and 18 bases had no gene match. This CDR3 comprises 20 residues. Germline V lookup: CDR1 KGHSH, CDR2 LQKENI. Here the CDR3 DNA reads TGTGCCAGCTCACCTTCGGAGGGTAGCGGGAGTCCCCTCCCCCAAGAGACCCAGTACTTC. Translated, it gives CASSPSEGSGSPLPQETQYF.

The chain couples TRBV30 to TRBJ2-6; 10 bases fit TRBD2. The ends lost 2 bases at V and 3 bases at J; junction bases unmatched: 1. CDR1 and CDR2 from the germline V gene are GTSNPN and SVGIG (reference sequence). CDR3 length: 15 residues. CDR3 region: CAWSSGRGGANVLTF. CDR3 nucleotide sequence: TGTGCCTGGAGTAGCGGGAGGGGTGGGGCCAACGTCCTGACTTTC. Complete variable domain (other parts from reference TRBV30 and TRBJ2-6): SQTIHQWPATLVQPVGSPLSLECTVEGTSNPNLYWYRQAAGRGLQLLFYSVGIGQISSEVPQNLSASRPQDRQFILSSKKLLLSDSGFYLCAWSSGRGGANVLTFGAGSRLTVL.

V and J are TRBV5-1 and TRBJ2-7; TRBD1 is a possible D gene (8 bases). This CDR3 has 14 residues. The V and J ends lost 8 bases and 2 bases respectively, with 17 bases between them. The germline gives CDR1 SGHRS, CDR2 YFSETQ. The CDR3 DNA reads TGCGCCAGTCGGGAGGCAGGGGGCACCTACGAGCAGTACTTC. Its translation is CASREAGGTYEQYF.

The rearrangement uses TRBV4-3 and TRBJ2-4, with D hard to call. The CDR3 length is 14 residues. Germline V gene sequence: CDR1 LGHNA, CDR2 YSLEER. Trimming removed 4 bases from V and 5 bases from J, with 12 bases in between. Here the CDR3 DNA reads TGCGCCAGCAGCCTGGAGACCGTCGAAAACATTCAGTACTTC. Encoded protein: CASSLETVENIQYF.

The CDR3, as DNA: TGTGCCAGCAGAAAGGGGGACAGAACTAACTATGGCTACACCTTC. This gives the protein CASRKGDRTNYGYTF. The genes are TRBV6-5 and TRBJ1-2; TRBD1 matches at 7 bases. The CDR3 is made up of 15 amino acids. V was pared by 6 bases and J by 0 bases, with 7 bases of the junction left unmatched. Germline CDR1 reads MNHEY; CDR2 reads SVGAGI.